Each of the 26 T cell receptor beta chains below was sequenced from the same sample in a study of blood T cell repertoires in COVID-19. Measured with immunoSEQ multiplex PCR; TCRdb has only the in-frame clones, and not every one. The sample contains 150,000 to 200,000 clones, roughly 84% of which appear only once. The sample comprised PBMCs or T cells enriched from blood (not recorded which). All receptors derive from a man aged 40-50 years who had recovered from COVID-19.

V and J are TRBV5-1 and TRBJ2-3, with unresolved D. CDR1 SGHRS and CDR2 YFSETQ come from the germline V gene. Trimming took 5 bases from V and 2 from J, leaving 12 bases between them. This CDR3 comprises 14 residues. CDR3 residues: CASRPPTVTDTQYF. The CDR3 DNA is TGCGCCAGCAGACCGCCTACAGTCACAGATACGCAGTATTTT.

This clone was counted between two and nine times. The chain uses TRBV2 and TRBJ1-5, with D uncertain. The V gene lost 6 bases and the J gene lost 0 bases, with 9 bases spanning the gap. The CDR3 loop spans 14 amino acids. Looked up from germline, CDR1 is SNHLY and CDR2 is FYNNEI. The CDR3 loop reads CASSSGYSNQPQHF. CDR3 DNA sequence: TGTGCCAGCAGCTCAGGATATAGCAATCAGCCCCAGCATTTT.

The chain uses TRBV6-6 and TRBJ1-2, with 8 bases matching TRBD1. Trimming at V came to 7 bases and at J to 3 bases, leaving 4 bases not matched to a gene. Germline lookup yields CDR1 MNHNY and CDR2 SVGAGI (reference sequence). CDR3 length equals 13 residues. CDR3 bases: TGTGCCAGCACCATGACAGGGGACTATGGCTACACCTTC. This codes for CASTMTGDYGYTF.

This rearrangement joins TRBV27 to TRBJ1-1, with 8 positions matching TRBD1. The CDR3 is 18 residues long. V shed 4 bases, J shed 5 bases, and the junction held 18 bases outside the gene matches. CDR1 is MNHEY, CDR2 SMNVEV, per germline (reference sequence). The CDR3 DNA follows: TGTGCCAGCAGTTACCGATACGTGGACAGGGCGAGACGGACTGAAGCTTTCTTT. This gives the protein CASSYRYVDRARRTEAFF.

V usage is TRBV7-9 and J usage is TRBJ1-4; D remains ambiguous. There are 15 residues in the CDR3. V lost 1 base and J lost 8, with 14 bases in between. The germline CDR1 and CDR2 sequences are SEHNR and FQNEAQ (reference sequence). CDR3 region: CASSLGGLEGEKLFF. CDR3 in DNA: TGTGCCAGCAGCTTAGGTGGGTTGGAGGGAGAAAAACTGTTTTTT.

Judged by abundance, this clone is medium-sized. The rearrangement uses TRBV18 and TRBJ1-3; 7 bases align to TRBD1. Germline V gene sequence: CDR1 KGHSH, CDR2 LQKENI. The CDR3 is 18 residues long. J gave up 0 bases and V 1 base, and 9 bases lay outside the gene matches. The CDR3 nucleotides are TGTGCCAGCTCACCACTCCGCATCGGGACAGCCTCTGGAAACACCATATATTTT. Its protein product is CASSPLRIGTASGNTIYF.

This chain joins TRBV5-1 and TRBJ1-2; 12 bases line up with TRBD1. Trimming at V came to 0 bases and at J to 7 bases, leaving 4 bases not matched to a gene. CDR1 and CDR2 from the germline V gene are SGHRS and YFSETQ. The CDR3 is 15 amino acids. CDR3 DNA sequence: TGCGCCAGCAGCTTGGCGGGACAGGGGGCCGTTGGCTACACCTTC. Residues: CASSLAGQGAVGYTF.

The rearrangement links TRBV6-5 to TRBJ1-2, with 7 bases that match TRBD1. CDR3 length equals 14 residues. The trim removed 7 bases at V and 4 bases at J, leaving 9 bases unmatched. Germline V gene sequence: CDR1 MNHEY, CDR2 SVGAGI. Here the CDR3 reads CASKVTGVSYGYTF. CDR3 coding DNA: TGTGCCAGCAAAGTAACAGGGGTCAGCTATGGCTACACCTTC.

The J gene is TRBJ2-5, the V gene TRBV6-1; tentatively, D is TRBD1 (6 bases). The CDR3 sequence is 15 residues long. Trimming left V 1 base short and J 5 bases short, with 14 bases between. Germline V CDR1 and CDR2: MNHNS, SASEGT. This CDR3 reads CASSEGTTGQETQYF. CDR3 DNA sequence: TGTGCCAGCAGTGAAGGAACGACAGGCCAGGAGACCCAGTACTTC.

The chain combines TRBV10-3 with TRBJ1-1, with D hard to call. V was shortened by 10 bases and J by 3 bases, with 15 bases between the two germline ends. Germline V gene lookup returns CDR1 ENHRY and CDR2 SYGVKD. This CDR3 is built from 13 residues. CDR3 sequence reads: CATTGRADTEAFF. The CDR3 nucleotides are TGTGCCACCACCGGGCGGGCAGACACTGAAGCTTTCTTT.

The rearrangement joins TRBV14 to TRBJ2-1; D may be TRBD1 (6 bases). This CDR3 contains 14 residues. V lost 4 bases to trimming and J lost 5 bases, with 12 bases between them. Per the germline V gene, CDR1 is SGHDN and CDR2 is FVKESK. CDR3 region: CASSPRQEHNEQFF. The CDR3 DNA is TGTGCCAGCAGCCCACGACAGGAACACAATGAGCAGTTCTTC.

The chain recombines TRBV13 with TRBJ2-1, with D unclear. Germline lookup yields CDR1 PRHDT and CDR2 FYEKMQ (reference sequence). The CDR3 runs 14 residues. Trimming took 5 bases from V and 9 from J, leaving 17 bases between them. The CDR3 nucleotides read TGTGCCAGCAGCCCGGTCATGAGATTTAGTGAGCAGTTCTTC. Its protein is CASSPVMRFSEQFF.

The CDR3 protein is CASSTRGTGDNSPLHF. The CDR3 DNA reads as TGTGCCAGCAGTACCCGAGGGACAGGGGATAATTCACCCCTCCACTTT. This sequence joins TRBV2 and TRBJ1-6, with 10 positions matching TRBD1. The CDR3 length is 16 residues. V lost 5 bases to trimming and J lost 5 bases; unmatched junction nucleotides: 6. Germline assignment: CDR1 SNHLY and CDR2 FYNNEI.

This clone was counted only a few times. V gene TRBV5-6 combines with J gene TRBJ1-1; D is possibly TRBD1 (5 bases). Trimming took off 2 bases at V and 4 bases at J, with 12 bases between the two ends. The CDR3 has 14 amino acids. Germline loops: CDR1 SGHDT, CDR2 YYEEEE. For the CDR3, the DNA is TGTGCCAGCAGCTTTTCAGGGCGAGGCACTGAAGCTTTCTTT. This sequence encodes CASSFSGRGTEAFF. Using reference TRBV5-6 and TRBJ1-1 for the parts outside the CDR3, the full variable domain is DAGVTQSPTHLIKTRGQQVTLRCSPKSGHDTVSWYQQALGQGPQFIFQYYEEEERQRGNFPDRFSGHQFPNYSSELNVNALLLGDSALYLCASSFSGRGTEAFFGQGTRLTVV.

V is TRBV27 and J is TRBJ1-6; 8 bases match TRBD1. CDR3 size: 15 residues. Germline V gene data show CDR1 as MNHEY and CDR2 as SMNVEV (reference sequence). V lost 3 bases to trimming and J lost 7 bases; unmatched junction nucleotides: 5. In DNA, the CDR3 is TGTGCCAGCAGTTTGGGGGGGACAGGAAATTCACCCCTCCACTTT. Its protein product is CASSLGGTGNSPLHF.

V gene TRBV6-6 combines with J gene TRBJ2-6; 13 bases are shared with TRBD2. Germline trimming cut 5 bases from V and 3 bases from J; bases unmatched to any gene: 7. CDR1 is MNHNY, CDR2 SVGAGI, per germline (reference sequence). The CDR3 is made up of 18 amino acids. The CDR3 loop reads CASSRTSGGSFGANVLTF. CDR3 bases: TGTGCCAGCAGTCGGACTAGCGGGGGCTCGTTTGGGGCCAACGTCCTGACTTTC.

The rearrangement uses TRBV30 and TRBJ2-2, with 8 bases matching TRBD1. The germline V gene has CDR1 GTSNPN and CDR2 SVGIG (reference sequence). Trimming took 3 bases from V and 5 from J; bases not matched to a gene: 23. The CDR3 length is 20 residues. The DNA of the CDR3 is TGTGCCTGGAGAGCCTCCACCAACTTCAGGGGGCCCAAGCTAACCGGGGAGCTGTTTTTT. Protein: CAWRASTNFRGPKLTGELFF.

The J gene is TRBJ2-5, the V gene TRBV28; 8 nucleotides align to TRBD1. The CDR3 loop spans 15 amino acids. Germline CDR1 is MDHEN and CDR2 is SYDVKM. V lost 5 bases and J lost 5; bases outside the gene matches: 10. Here the CDR3 reads CASSPHRQGAETQYF. CDR3 sequence (DNA): TGTGCCAGCAGTCCGCACCGGCAGGGGGCTGAGACCCAGTACTTC.

The sample holds one count of this clone. V is TRBV10-3 and J is TRBJ2-7; 8 nucleotides line up with TRBD1. Germline V gene data show CDR1 as ENHRY and CDR2 as SYGVKD. The CDR3 length is 15 residues. The trim removed 10 bases at V and 9 bases at J, leaving 20 bases unmatched. The chain's CDR3 is CATGPGTGTLGGQYF. As DNA, the CDR3 is TGTGCCACCGGGCCCGGGACAGGCACTCTGGGGGGGCAGTACTTC.

The rearrangement joins TRBV7-2 to TRBJ1-3; D uncertain. V was cut by 3 bases and J by 4 bases, with 7 bases left in between. The CDR3 length is 13 residues. The germline CDR1 and CDR2 sequences are SGHTA and FQGNSA. This CDR3 is CASSFKQGNTIYF. The CDR3 DNA sequence: TGTGCCAGCAGCTTTAAGCAAGGAAACACCATATATTTT.

The V call is TRBV7-2, the J call TRBJ2-3; 11 nucleotides agree with TRBD2. Losses at the gene ends were 5 bases for V and 5 bases for J; bases not matched to a gene: 6. The CDR3 has 15 amino acids. CDR1 and CDR2 from the germline V gene are SGHTA and FQGNSA. The CDR3 sequence is CASSPAGLAVDTQYF. The CDR3 bases are TGTGCCAGCAGCCCTGCGGGACTAGCGGTAGATACGCAGTATTTT.

The chain has TRBV4-2 and TRBJ1-3; D is undetermined. The V end lost 3 bases, the J end lost 0 bases, and 9 bases lay between the germline ends. Looked up from germline, CDR1 is LGHNA and CDR2 is YNFKEQ. The CDR3 length is 15 residues. The CDR3: CASSQPTDSGNTIYF. CDR3 DNA: TGTGCCAGCAGCCAGCCCACAGACTCTGGAAACACCATATATTTT.

The chain uses TRBV7-9 and TRBJ2-5, with TRBD2 as a possible D gene (5 bases). The germline V gene encodes CDR1 SEHNR and CDR2 FQNEAQ (reference sequence). The CDR3 is 12 residues long. V lost 7 bases, J lost 5 bases, and 11 bases lay in between. The CDR3 protein is CASKDPGETQYF. In DNA, the CDR3 is TGTGCCAGCAAGGACCCGGGGGAGACCCAGTACTTC.

The DNA for the CDR3 is TGCGCCAGCAGCTTGGTGGGGAGGGACACCGGGGAGCTGTTTTTT. Translating it yields CASSLVGRDTGELFF. The chain employs TRBV5-1 and TRBJ2-2, with 7 bases matching TRBD2. With 0 bases clipped from V and 3 bases from J, the junction kept 2 bases outside the gene matches. The CDR3 consists of 15 residues. Germline CDR1 and CDR2: SGHRS and YFSETQ.

The chain joins TRBV5-1 to TRBJ2-6; 11 bases are shared with TRBD1. CDR1 is SGHRS, CDR2 YFSETQ, per germline. The CDR3 is 14 residues long. Trimming took 4 bases from V and 11 from J; bases not matched to a gene: 5. CDR3 amino acids: CASSGRTGGYVLTF. DNA for the CDR3: TGCGCCAGCAGCGGGAGGACAGGGGGCTACGTCCTGACTTTC.

This chain uses TRBV12-2 with TRBJ1-2. TRBV12-2 is a recognized pseudogene. This CDR3 is built from 12 residues. The CDR3: CASRFVRYGYTF. DNA for the CDR3: TGTGCAAGTCGCTTTGTTCGGTATGGCTACACCTTC.